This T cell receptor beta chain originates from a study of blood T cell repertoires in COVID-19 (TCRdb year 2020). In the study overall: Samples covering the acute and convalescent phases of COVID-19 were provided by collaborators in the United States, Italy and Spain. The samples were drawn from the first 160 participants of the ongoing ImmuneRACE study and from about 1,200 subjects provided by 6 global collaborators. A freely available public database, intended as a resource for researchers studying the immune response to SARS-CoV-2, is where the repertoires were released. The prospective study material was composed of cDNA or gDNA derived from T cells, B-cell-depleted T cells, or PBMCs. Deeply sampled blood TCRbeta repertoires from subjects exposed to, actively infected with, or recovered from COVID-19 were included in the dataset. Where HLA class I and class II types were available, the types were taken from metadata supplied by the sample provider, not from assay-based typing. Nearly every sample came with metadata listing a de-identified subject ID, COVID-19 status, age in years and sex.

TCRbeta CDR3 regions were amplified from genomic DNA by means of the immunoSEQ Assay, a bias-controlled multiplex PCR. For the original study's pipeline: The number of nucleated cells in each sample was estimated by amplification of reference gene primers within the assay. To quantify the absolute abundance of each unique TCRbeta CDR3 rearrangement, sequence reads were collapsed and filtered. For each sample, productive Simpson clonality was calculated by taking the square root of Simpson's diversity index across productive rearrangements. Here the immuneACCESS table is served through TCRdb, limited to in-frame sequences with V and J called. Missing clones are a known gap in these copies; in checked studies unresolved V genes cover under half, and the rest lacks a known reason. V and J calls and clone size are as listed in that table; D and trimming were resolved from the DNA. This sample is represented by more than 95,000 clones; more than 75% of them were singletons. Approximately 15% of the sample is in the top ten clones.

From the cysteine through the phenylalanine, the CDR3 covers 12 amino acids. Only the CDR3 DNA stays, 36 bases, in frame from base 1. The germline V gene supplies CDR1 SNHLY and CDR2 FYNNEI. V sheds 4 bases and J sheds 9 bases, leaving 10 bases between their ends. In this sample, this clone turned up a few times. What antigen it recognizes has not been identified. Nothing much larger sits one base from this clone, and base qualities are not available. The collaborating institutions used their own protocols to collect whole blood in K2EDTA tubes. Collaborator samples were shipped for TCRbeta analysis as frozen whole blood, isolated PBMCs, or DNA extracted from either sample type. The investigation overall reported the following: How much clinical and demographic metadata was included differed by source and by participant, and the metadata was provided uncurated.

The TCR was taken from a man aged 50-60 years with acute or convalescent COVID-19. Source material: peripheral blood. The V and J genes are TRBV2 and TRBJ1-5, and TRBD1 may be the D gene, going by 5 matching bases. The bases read TGTGCCAGCAGTGGGGGGGAAGGGCCCCAGCATTTT. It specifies CASSGGEGPQHF.